This TCR beta chain appears in the sequencing data of a study of T cell therapy after organ transplantation. As to this clone: Its antigen is unknown.

Data came from immunoSEQ multiplex PCR; TCRdb stores just in-frame clones and leaves some out. The sample holds approximately 20,000 clones, around 85% seen once. Overall study findings and caveats: Post-therapy reconstitution appeared to include transferred and endogenous clonotypes.

This CDR3 has 14 amino acids. Germline V CDR1 and CDR2: LNHDA, SQIVND (reference sequence). Trimming removed 1 base from V and 1 base from J, with 7 bases in between. The time point is: 4-8 weeks after completion of therapy. This chain links TRBV19 with TRBJ1-2; no firm D call. This sequence originates from a human patient who had received a solid organ transplant and had CMV disease. Part of the T cell pool may stem from the graft donor. The sequencing used CD8+ T cells from blood, collected after autologous CMV-specific T cell therapy. The CDR3 is CASSIAGRNYGYTF. The CDR3 bases are TGTGCCAGTAGTATAGCTGGCCGTAACTATGGCTACACCTTC.